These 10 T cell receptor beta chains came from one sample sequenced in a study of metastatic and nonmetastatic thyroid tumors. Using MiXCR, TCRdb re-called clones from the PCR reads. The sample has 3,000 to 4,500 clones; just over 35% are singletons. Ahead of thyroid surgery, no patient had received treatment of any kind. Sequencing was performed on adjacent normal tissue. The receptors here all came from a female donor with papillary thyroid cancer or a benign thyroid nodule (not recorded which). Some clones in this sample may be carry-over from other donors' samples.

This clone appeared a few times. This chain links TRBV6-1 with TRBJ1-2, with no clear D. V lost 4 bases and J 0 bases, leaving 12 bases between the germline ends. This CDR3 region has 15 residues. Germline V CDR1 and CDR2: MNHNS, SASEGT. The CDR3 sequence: CASSGQSGANYGYTF. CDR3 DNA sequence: TGTGCCAGCAGTGGCCAGTCGGGAGCTAACTATGGCTACACCTTC.

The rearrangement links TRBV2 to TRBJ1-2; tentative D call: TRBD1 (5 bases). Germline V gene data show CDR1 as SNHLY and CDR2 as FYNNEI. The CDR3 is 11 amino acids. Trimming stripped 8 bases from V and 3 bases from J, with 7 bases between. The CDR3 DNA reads TGTGCCAGCGGGGCCTACTATGGCTACACCTTC. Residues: CASGAYYGYTF.

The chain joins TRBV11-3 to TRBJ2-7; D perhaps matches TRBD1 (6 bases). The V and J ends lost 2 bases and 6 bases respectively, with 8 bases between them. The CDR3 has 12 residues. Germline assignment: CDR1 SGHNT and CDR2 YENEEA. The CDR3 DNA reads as TGTGCCAGCAGCTTAAGGGGGTCCGAGCAGTACTTC. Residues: CASSLRGSEQYF.

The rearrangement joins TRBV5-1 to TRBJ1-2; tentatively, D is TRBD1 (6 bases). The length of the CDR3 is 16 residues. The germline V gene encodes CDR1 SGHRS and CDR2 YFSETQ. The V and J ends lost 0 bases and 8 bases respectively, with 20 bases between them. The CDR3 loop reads CASSLGFQPGQKGYTF. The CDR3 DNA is TGCGCCAGCAGCTTGGGGTTTCAACCGGGACAAAAAGGCTACACCTTC. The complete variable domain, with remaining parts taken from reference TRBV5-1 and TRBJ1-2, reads KAGVTQTPRYLIKTRGQQVTLSCSPISGHRSVSWYQQTPGQGLQFLFEYFSETQRNKGNFPGRFSGRQFSNSRSEMNVSTLELGDSALYLCASSLGFQPGQKGYTFGSGTRLTVV.

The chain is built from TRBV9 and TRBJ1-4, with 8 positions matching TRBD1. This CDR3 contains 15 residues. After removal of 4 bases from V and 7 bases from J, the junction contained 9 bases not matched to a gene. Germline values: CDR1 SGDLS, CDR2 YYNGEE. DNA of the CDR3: TGTGCCAGCAGCTCCCAGGGGGCGCGGGGTGAAAAACTGTTTTTT. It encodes CASSSQGARGEKLFF.

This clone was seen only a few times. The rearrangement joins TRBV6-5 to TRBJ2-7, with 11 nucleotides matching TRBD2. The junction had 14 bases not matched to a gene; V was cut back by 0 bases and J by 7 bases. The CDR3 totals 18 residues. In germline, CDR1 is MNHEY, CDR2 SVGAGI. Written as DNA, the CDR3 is TGTGCCAGCAGTTACTCGCATCAGGGACTAGCGGTGGGGTCGGAGCAGTACTTC. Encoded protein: CASSYSHQGLAVGSEQYF.

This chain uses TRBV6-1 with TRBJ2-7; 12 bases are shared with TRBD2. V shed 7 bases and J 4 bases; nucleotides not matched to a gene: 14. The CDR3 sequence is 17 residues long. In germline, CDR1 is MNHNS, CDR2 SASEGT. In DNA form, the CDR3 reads TGTGCCAGCACCCCCTTCCTGACTAGCGGGAGTGCTTACGAGCAGTACTTC. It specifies CASTPFLTSGSAYEQYF.

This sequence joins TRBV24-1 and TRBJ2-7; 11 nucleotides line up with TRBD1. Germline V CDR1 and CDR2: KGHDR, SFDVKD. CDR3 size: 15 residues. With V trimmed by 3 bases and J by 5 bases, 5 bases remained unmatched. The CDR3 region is CATSDPGTGGNEQYF. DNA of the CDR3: TGTGCCACCAGTGATCCCGGGACAGGGGGAAACGAGCAGTACTTC.

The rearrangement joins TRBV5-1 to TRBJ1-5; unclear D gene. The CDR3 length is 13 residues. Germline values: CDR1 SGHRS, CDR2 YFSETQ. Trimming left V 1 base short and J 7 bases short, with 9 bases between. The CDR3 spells CASSLSGDQPQHF. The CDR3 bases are TGCGCCAGCAGCTTGTCGGGAGACCAGCCCCAGCATTTT. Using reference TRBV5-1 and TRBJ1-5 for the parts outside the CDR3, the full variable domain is KAGVTQTPRYLIKTRGQQVTLSCSPISGHRSVSWYQQTPGQGLQFLFEYFSETQRNKGNFPGRFSGRQFSNSRSEMNVSTLELGDSALYLCASSLSGDQPQHFGDGTRLSIL.

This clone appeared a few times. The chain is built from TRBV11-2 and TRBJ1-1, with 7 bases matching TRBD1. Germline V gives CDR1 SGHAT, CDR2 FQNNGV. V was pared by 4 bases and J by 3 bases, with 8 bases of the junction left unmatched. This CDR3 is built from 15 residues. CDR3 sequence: CASSSNRGRDTEAFF. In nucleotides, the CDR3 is TGTGCCAGCAGCTCTAACAGGGGTCGGGACACTGAAGCTTTCTTT.